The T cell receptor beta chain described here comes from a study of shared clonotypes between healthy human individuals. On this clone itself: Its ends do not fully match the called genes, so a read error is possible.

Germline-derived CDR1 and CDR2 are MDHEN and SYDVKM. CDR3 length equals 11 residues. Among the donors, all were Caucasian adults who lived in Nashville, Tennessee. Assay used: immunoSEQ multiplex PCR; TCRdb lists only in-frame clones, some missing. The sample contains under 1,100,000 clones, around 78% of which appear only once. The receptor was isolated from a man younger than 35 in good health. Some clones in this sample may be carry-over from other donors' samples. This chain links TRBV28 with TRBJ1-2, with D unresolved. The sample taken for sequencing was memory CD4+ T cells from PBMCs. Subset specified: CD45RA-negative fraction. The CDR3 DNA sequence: TGTGCCAGCAGTATAGTGGCAGGTCGACACTTC. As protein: CASSIVAGRHF.